Below, 17 T cell receptor beta chains from the same sample are listed, as sequenced in a study of spatial heterogeneity in lung cancer. Time point of the sample: sample taken at primary tumor resection. Frozen PBMC, nontumor lung or tumor provided whole RNA, which was sequenced unsorted. TCRdb used MiXCR to reprocess the 5' RACE reads, holding one entry per CDR3 protein. The sample has roughly 91,000 distinct CDR3 sequences; approximately 18% are singletons. Sequenced material: PBMCs, taken at surgery. The receptor source for this set is a male donor with early-stage non-small cell lung cancer.

The genes are TRBV5-1 and TRBJ2-6, with D perhaps matching TRBD2 (6 bases). The CDR3 totals 18 residues. V lost 4 bases to trimming and J lost 3 bases, with 20 bases between them. Per the germline V gene, CDR1 is SGHRS and CDR2 is YFSETQ. The CDR3 spells CASSQTAGGTLGANVLTF. CDR3 nucleotide sequence: TGCGCCAGCAGCCAGACCGCTGGAGGGACTCTTGGGGCCAACGTCCTGACTTTC. The full variable domain, rest sourced from reference TRBV5-1 and TRBJ2-6, is KAGVTQTPRYLIKTRGQQVTLSCSPISGHRSVSWYQQTPGQGLQFLFEYFSETQRNKGNFPGRFSGRQFSNSRSEMNVSTLELGDSALYLCASSQTAGGTLGANVLTFGAGSRLTVL.

In the case of this clonotype: This may be a read error, as it is one base from a much larger clone. The gene calls are TRBV13 and TRBJ2-1; no clear D. Per germline, CDR1 PRHDT and CDR2 FYEKMQ (reference sequence). This CDR3 spans 19 amino acids. DNA for the CDR3: TGTGCCACCAGCTTAGGCGGTAGCAGACCCCCGGGCACCTACAATGAGCAGTTCTTC. Translation gives CATSLGGSRPPGTYNEQFF. Combining the CDR3 with reference TRBV13 and TRBJ2-1 gives the whole variable domain AAGVIQSPRHLIKEKRETATLKCYPIPRHDTVYWYQQGPGQDPQFLISFYEKMQSDKGSIPDRFSAQQFSDYHSELNMSSLELGDSALYFCATSLGGSRPPGTYNEQFFGPGTRLTVL.

This clonotype was detected only a few times. The genes are TRBV18 and TRBJ2-1; D is unclear. The CDR3 extends over 13 amino acids. Germline CDR1 KGHSH, CDR2 LQKENI. Trimming left V 3 bases short and J 5 bases short, with 8 bases between. The DNA of the CDR3 is TGTGCCAGCTCACCGGGTGAAGACAATGAGCAGTTCTTC. It codes for CASSPGEDNEQFF. Supplemented by reference TRBV18 and TRBJ2-1, the full variable domain reads NAGVMQNPRHLVRRRGQEARLRCSPMKGHSHVYWYRQLPEEGLKFMVYLQKENIIDESGMPKERFSAEFPKEGPSILRIQQVVRGDSAAYFCASSPGEDNEQFFGPGTRLTVL.

This clonotype appeared a few times. A junction end diverges from the germline sequence, so it may reflect a read error. The rearrangement links TRBV7-7 to TRBJ2-1, with 9 nucleotides matching TRBD1. Germline-derived CDR1 and CDR2 are SSHAT and FNYEAQ (reference sequence). There are 14 residues in the CDR3. CDR3 DNA sequence: TGTGCTAGCAGCCCCGGGACAGGGTTCGATGAGCAGTTCTTC. Protein sequence: CASSPGTGFDEQFF.

This clonotype was found a few times. The rearrangement links TRBV4-3 to TRBJ2-3, with D possibly being TRBD2 (6 bases). Germline loops: CDR1 LGHNA, CDR2 YSLEER. This CDR3 is 15 amino acids long. The V end lost 5 bases, the J end lost 6 bases, and 18 bases lay between the germline ends. CDR3: CASSSRGTPWDTQYF. CDR3 in DNA: TGCGCCAGCAGCTCCCGGGGGACCCCGTGGGATACGCAGTATTTT.

The chain combines TRBV10-3 with TRBJ1-5; maybe TRBD1 (5 bases). The V gene lost 10 bases and the J gene lost 3 bases, with 19 bases spanning the gap. Germline V gene lookup returns CDR1 ENHRY and CDR2 SYGVKD. This CDR3 spans 15 amino acids. The CDR3 here is CATSPSGEVNQPQHF. The DNA of the CDR3 is TGTGCCACCTCCCCTTCGGGGGAAGTCAATCAGCCCCAGCATTTT.

A remark on this clonotype: The junction differs from germline at one of its ends, possibly a read error. The chain has TRBV3-1 and TRBJ2-7, with D tentatively TRBD2 (6 bases). Germline CDR1 reads LGHDT; CDR2 reads YNNKEL (reference sequence). CDR3 size: 13 residues. CDR3 DNA: TGTGCCAGCAGCCAAGAGGGAGGAGGGCGGCCGAACTTC. This encodes CASSQEGGGRPNF.

This clonotype showed up just a few times. The chain has TRBV12-3 or TRBV12-4 and TRBJ2-7; either TRBD1 or TRBD2 may supply D (5 bases each). This CDR3 is built from 14 residues. Trimming left V 6 bases short and J 7 bases short, with 19 bases between. The DNA of the CDR3 is TGTGCCAGCAGGGCAACTGGACGGGGCGGTGAGCAGTACTTC. Protein: CASRATGRGGEQYF.

This chain connects TRBV7-2 to TRBJ2-5; 7 bases fit TRBD2. The J segment lost 1 base and the V segment lost 8 bases, leaving 7 bases of the junction unmatched. CDR3 length equals 14 residues. Germline CDR1 and CDR2: SGHTA and FQGNSA. The CDR3 coding sequence is TGTGCCAGCGCTGCCTGGGGGGGCCAAGAGACCCAGTACTTC. Protein: CASAAWGGQETQYF.

The V call is TRBV20-1, the J call TRBJ2-3, with unresolved D. Germline V gives CDR1 DFQATT, CDR2 SNEGSKA (reference sequence). CDR3 size: 12 residues. V gave up 3 bases and J gave up 4 bases, with 8 bases separating them. CDR3: CSASPLADTQYF. The CDR3 DNA is TGCAGTGCTAGTCCCCTAGCAGATACGCAGTATTTT.

The chain carries TRBV20-1 and TRBJ1-5; D is ambiguous. Germline V CDR1 and CDR2: DFQATT, SNEGSKA (reference sequence). The CDR3 has 12 residues. V was pared by 4 bases and J by 2 bases, with 6 bases between. As DNA, the CDR3 is TGCAGTGCTACAGGAGGCAATCAGCCCCAGCATTTT. As protein: CSATGGNQPQHF.

This clonotype occurred a few times. The V call is TRBV5-1, the J call TRBJ2-7; 7 bases are shared with TRBD2. In germline, CDR1 is SGHRS, CDR2 YFSETQ. The junction had 6 bases not matched to a gene; V was cut back by 4 bases and J by 2 bases. The length of the CDR3 is 14 residues. As DNA, the CDR3 is TGCGCCAGCAGCCCGGGACTAAGCACCTACGAGCAGTACTTC. Its translation is CASSPGLSTYEQYF.

In its sample, this clonotype was seen a few times. The J gene is TRBJ1-5, the V gene TRBV28, with 8 bases that match TRBD1. This CDR3 is built from 15 residues. Per the germline V gene, CDR1 is MDHEN and CDR2 is SYDVKM. J gave up 2 bases and V 11 bases, and 11 bases lay outside the gene matches. This CDR3 reads CALSAAGGGNQPQHF. For the CDR3, the DNA is TGTGCCCTTTCCGCGGCAGGGGGCGGCAATCAGCCCCAGCATTTT.

This clonotype was counted between two and nine times. The genes are TRBV28 and TRBJ1-1; D gene uncertain. Germline values: CDR1 MDHEN, CDR2 SYDVKM. The CDR3 length is 13 residues. Trimming took off 7 bases at V and 6 bases at J, with 15 bases between the two ends. CDR3 residues: CASTQSPGPEAFF. The CDR3 nucleotides are TGTGCCAGCACCCAAAGTCCGGGCCCTGAAGCTTTCTTT.

Written as DNA, the CDR3 is TGTGCCAGCAGTTTCTCGACTAGCGGGAGCCGTATCTCCTACGAGCAGTACTTC. This gives the protein CASSFSTSGSRISYEQYF. The genes are TRBV28 and TRBJ2-7; 12 bases line up with TRBD2. J gave up 0 bases and V 3 bases, and 9 bases lay outside the gene matches. Germline V gene data show CDR1 as MDHEN and CDR2 as SYDVKM. The CDR3 length is 18 residues.

This clonotype was picked up many times. This sequence joins TRBV12-3 or TRBV12-4 and TRBJ2-2; no definite D call. V was trimmed by 7 bases and J by 8 bases, leaving 17 bases between them. The CDR3 runs to 14 residues. In DNA form, the CDR3 reads TGTGCCAGCATCGTGGGAACGACCGCTGGGGAGCTGTTTTTT. Its protein product is CASIVGTTAGELFF.

V and J are TRBV7-3 and TRBJ2-1; TRBD1 aligns across 10 bases. Germline values: CDR1 SGHTA, CDR2 FQGTGA. CDR3 length: 16 residues. V lost 1 base to trimming and J lost 2 bases; unmatched junction nucleotides: 2. The CDR3: CASSLRDRGPYNEQFF. In DNA form, the CDR3 reads TGTGCCAGCAGCTTAAGGGACAGGGGTCCCTACAATGAGCAGTTCTTC.